This record covers a single T cell receptor (beta chain). This entry comes from a study of shared T cell receptors in the human thymus. Clones were read by immunoSEQ multiplex PCR, and TCRdb kept only the in-frame ones, dropping some. This table has 500,000 to 550,000 clones, approximately 80% appearing once. V lost 0 bases, J lost 11 bases, and 10 bases stayed unmatched. Germline loops: CDR1 SGHNT, CDR2 YYREEE (reference sequence). This CDR3 contains 15 residues. These data were likewise used in another study, on human thymus T cells.

The rearrangement uses TRBV5-4 and TRBJ2-3, with 9 bases fitting TRBD2. The receptor was derived from a boy under two years old with a congenital heart defect. Input material: thymocytes. The CDR3: CASSLVGGRALGQYF. As DNA, the CDR3 is TGTGCCAGCAGCTTGGTCGGCGGGAGGGCCCTCGGGCAGTATTTT. The variable domain in full, completed from reference TRBV5-4 and TRBJ2-3, reads ETGVTQSPTHLIKTRGQQVTLRCSSQSGHNTVSWYQQALGQGPQFIFQYYREEENGRGNFPPRFSGLQFPNYSSELNVNALELDDSALYLCASSLVGGRALGQYFGPGTRLTVL.